This T cell receptor beta chain was observed in a study of blood T cell repertoires in COVID-19. Study at large: Acute and convalescent COVID-19 samples came from the United States, Italy and Spain. Sources were T cells, B-cell-depleted T cells, or PBMCs; the material itself was cDNA or gDNA.

The V end lost 6 bases, the J end lost 8 bases, and 22 bases lay between the germline ends. This CDR3 region has 16 residues. CDR1 and CDR2 (germline): MNHEY, SVGEGT. Authors' processing steps: By means of reference gene primer amplification, nucleated cell counts were estimated. Repertoires were generated with immunoSEQ multiplex PCR, while TCRdb's copy carries only in-frame clones and drops some. V, J and clone size derive from that table, while D and trimming were established from the DNA sequence. The sample gives around 150,000 clones, around nine tenths of which show up once; more than 3.5% is in the top ten.

The TCR originated in a woman aged 35 to 49 with acute or convalescent COVID-19. The source material was peripheral blood. The chain uses TRBV6-2 or TRBV6-3 and TRBJ1-4; D is possibly TRBD1 (6 bases). The CDR3 coding sequence is TGTGCCAGCAGCCCTCGAGGGGGAAGGGAGTACGAAAAACTGTTTTTT. Its protein product is CASSPRGGREYEKLFF.